This record looks at one T cell receptor (beta chain) sequence and its context. The clone's antigen remains unknown. Within one base of it there is no much larger clone, and no base qualities were kept. Instrument used: Illumina HiSeq 1500. In-frame beta chains were kept once TCRdb had trimmed the public reads at Q25 with fastp and called clones with MiXCR. Rows with a matching CDR3 protein are joined into one entry that keeps the most common DNA and genes. This sample lists 250,000 to 300,000 distinct CDR3 sequences; less than 25% were detected once. Of the sample, roughly 19% is held by the ten largest clones. The treatment or condition label of this sample denotes: in vitro stimulation with specific CMV peptide epitopes to enrich CMV-specific T cells. V is pared back by 6 bases and J by 1 base, with 8 bases lying between the germline termini. CDR1 and CDR2, looked up from the germline V gene (reference sequence), are DFQATT and SNEGSKA. Including cysteine and phenylalanine, the CDR3 has 12 amino acids. Only the CDR3 DNA is retained, 36 bases long and in frame from the first base.

The sample originates from a study of T cell repertoires in cytomegalovirus infection (dated by TCRdb to about 2019). General notes on the study: Alongside well-studied HLA-B-restricted epitopes, the peptide stimulations were aimed at recently identified HLA-C-restricted CMV epitopes, whose presentation resists viral immunomodulation. Because public TCR beta signatures pointed to carriage of CMV infection together with the matching HLA type, the HLA type of each donor mattered for the analysis.

The full study reports these points: Cumulative frequency of public TCR beta family members discriminated carriers of CMV infection plus the relevant HLA type in this cohort and an independent approximately 340-donor cohort. The ex vivo response was dominated by HLA-C-restricted CMV-specific TCR beta clonotypes, which also provided the single most frequent clonotype in two of eight donors.

The receptor comes from a human donor in good health (CMV status not recorded). Some clones in this sample may be carry-over from other donors' samples. Sequenced here: cultured PBMCs, sampled from culture after CMV antigen stimulation. The chain was built from TRBV20-1 and TRBJ2-3, with no confident D gene call. CDR3 loop: CSALFRTDTQYF. The sequenced DNA: TGCAGTGCCCTCTTCCGCACAGATACGCAGTATTTT.